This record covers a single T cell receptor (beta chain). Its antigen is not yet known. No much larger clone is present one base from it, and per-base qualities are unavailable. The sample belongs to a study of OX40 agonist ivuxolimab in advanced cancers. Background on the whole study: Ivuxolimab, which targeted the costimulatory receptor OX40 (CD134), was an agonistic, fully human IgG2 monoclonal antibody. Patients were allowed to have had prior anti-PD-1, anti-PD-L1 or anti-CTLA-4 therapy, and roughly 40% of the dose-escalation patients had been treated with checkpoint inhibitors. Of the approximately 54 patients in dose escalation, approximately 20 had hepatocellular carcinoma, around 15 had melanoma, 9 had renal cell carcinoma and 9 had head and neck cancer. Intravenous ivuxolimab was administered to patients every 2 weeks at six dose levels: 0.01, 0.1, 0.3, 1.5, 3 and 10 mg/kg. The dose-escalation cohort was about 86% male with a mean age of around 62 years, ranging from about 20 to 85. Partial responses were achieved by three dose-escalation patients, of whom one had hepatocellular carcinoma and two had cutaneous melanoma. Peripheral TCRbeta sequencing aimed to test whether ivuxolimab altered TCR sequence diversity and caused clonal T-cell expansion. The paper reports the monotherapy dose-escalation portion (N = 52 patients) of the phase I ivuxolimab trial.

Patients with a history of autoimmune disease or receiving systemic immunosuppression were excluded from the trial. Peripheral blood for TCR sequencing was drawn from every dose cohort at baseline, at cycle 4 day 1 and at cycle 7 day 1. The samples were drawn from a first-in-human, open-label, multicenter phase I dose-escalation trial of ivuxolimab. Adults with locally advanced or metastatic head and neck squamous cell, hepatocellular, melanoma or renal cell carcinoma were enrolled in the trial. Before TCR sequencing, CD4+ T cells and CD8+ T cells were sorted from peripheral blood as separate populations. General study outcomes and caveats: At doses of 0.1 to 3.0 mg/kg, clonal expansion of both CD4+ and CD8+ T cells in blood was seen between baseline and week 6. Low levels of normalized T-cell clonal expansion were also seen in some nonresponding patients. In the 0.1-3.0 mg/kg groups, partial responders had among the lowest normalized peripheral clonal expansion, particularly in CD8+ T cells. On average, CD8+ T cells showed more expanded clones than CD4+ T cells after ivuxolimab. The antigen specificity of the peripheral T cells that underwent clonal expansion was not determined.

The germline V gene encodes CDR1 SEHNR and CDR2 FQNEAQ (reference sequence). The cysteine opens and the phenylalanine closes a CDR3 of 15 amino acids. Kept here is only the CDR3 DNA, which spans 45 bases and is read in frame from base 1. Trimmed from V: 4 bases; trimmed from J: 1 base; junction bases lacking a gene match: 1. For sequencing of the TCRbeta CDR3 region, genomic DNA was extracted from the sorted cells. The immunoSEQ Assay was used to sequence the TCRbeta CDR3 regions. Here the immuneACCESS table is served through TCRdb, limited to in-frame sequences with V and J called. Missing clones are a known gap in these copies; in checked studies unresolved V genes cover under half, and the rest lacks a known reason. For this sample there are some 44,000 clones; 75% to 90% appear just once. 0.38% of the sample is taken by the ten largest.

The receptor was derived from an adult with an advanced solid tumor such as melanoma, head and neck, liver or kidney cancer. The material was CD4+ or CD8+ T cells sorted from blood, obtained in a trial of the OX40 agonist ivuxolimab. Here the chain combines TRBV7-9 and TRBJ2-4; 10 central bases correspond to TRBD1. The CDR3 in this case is CASSWGQGAKNIQYF. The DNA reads TGTGCCAGCAGCTGGGGACAGGGGGCCAAAAACATTCAGTACTTC.